Listed below are T cell receptor beta chains from one sample, sequenced in a study of patients and donors after allogeneic stem cell transplantation. Each CDR3 protein gets one entry after TCRdb re-called the RT-PCR reads with MiXCR. The sample includes 930 or so distinct CDR3 sequences, less than 45% of them seen just once. Sequenced input: blood, either unsorted or a sorted T cell fraction (not recorded which). The receptors derive from a human donor who was either an allogeneic HSCT recipient or a stem cell or donor lymphocyte infusion donor (not recorded which). It is not recorded whose cells these are; they may come from a transplant donor. Each CDR3 is given with its conserved first and last residue. A D gene is named only where the DNA matches it firmly. Size values are once, few and many counts, or a class for expanded clones, and some rows have none.

D gene: TRBD2; J gene: TRBJ2-7; V gene: TRBV5-1; clone size: few; CDR3 DNA: TGCGCCAGCACCCGGGAGGGCCGAACCTACGAGCAGTACTTC; CDR3 protein: CASTREGRTYEQYF
D gene: NA; J gene: TRBJ2-1; V gene: TRBV7-7; clone size: NA; CDR3 DNA: TGTGCTAGCAGCTTATCAGAGAACAATGAGCAGTTCTTC; CDR3 protein: CASSLSENNEQFF
D gene: TRBD1; J gene: TRBJ2-3; V gene: TRBV7-9; clone size: hyperexpanded; CDR3 DNA: TGTGCCAGCAGCTTAGGCGGGACAGGGTCTCGCACAGATACGCAGTATTTT; CDR3 protein: CASSLGGTGSRTDTQYF
D gene: NA; J gene: TRBJ2-2; V gene: TRBV7-2; clone size: NA; CDR3 DNA: TGTGCCAGCAGCCCCTCGAGTGAGCGGTCGCTGTTTTTT; CDR3 protein: CASSPSSERSLFF
D gene: NA; J gene: TRBJ1-2; V gene: TRBV6-5; clone size: NA; CDR3 DNA: TGTGCCAGCAGTTACTCCGGGACAATCGGCTACACCTTC; CDR3 protein: CASSYSGTIGYTF
D gene: TRBD2; J gene: TRBJ2-7; V gene: TRBV10-3; clone size: NA; CDR3 DNA: TGTGCCATCAGTGGGGGACTAGCCGAGCAGTACTTC; CDR3 protein: CAISGGLAEQYF
D gene: NA; J gene: TRBJ2-7; V gene: TRBV29-1; clone size: few; CDR3 DNA: TGCAGCGTTGCCTGGCATGGATCCTACGAGCAGTACTTC; CDR3 protein: CSVAWHGSYEQYF
D gene: NA; J gene: TRBJ2-1; V gene: TRBV7-9; clone size: NA; CDR3 DNA: TGTGCCAGCAGCTCCCAGCGCGCTCTAGTGGATGAGCAGTTCTTC; CDR3 protein: CASSSQRALVDEQFF
D gene: TRBD2; J gene: TRBJ2-1; V gene: TRBV5-1; clone size: few; CDR3 DNA: TGCGCCAGCAGCTTTGGACTAGCGGGAGCGGATGAGCAGTTCTTC; CDR3 protein: CASSFGLAGADEQFF
D gene: NA; J gene: TRBJ2-1; V gene: TRBV7-2; clone size: hyperexpanded; CDR3 DNA: TGTGCCAGCAGCTTCGGGACGCCCGGAGATGAGCAGTTCTTC; CDR3 protein: CASSFGTPGDEQFF
D gene: TRBD1; J gene: TRBJ2-5; V gene: TRBV5-1; clone size: NA; CDR3 DNA: TGCGCCAGCAGCATCGGGACAGGGGGTGAAGAGACCCAGTACTTC; CDR3 protein: CASSIGTGGEETQYF